What follows are 9 T cell receptor beta chains derived from one specimen sequenced in a study of blood T cell repertoires in COVID-19. TCRdb's copy holds only in-frame clones and misses some; the assay was immunoSEQ multiplex PCR. This sample has 70,000 to 80,000 clones, with around 80% found just once. Sequencing was performed on peripheral blood. Receptors were obtained from a human donor in a cohort sampled during active COVID-19.

This sequence joins TRBV3-1 (or the pseudogene TRBV3-2) and TRBJ1-6; possible D gene TRBD1, 6 bases. The CDR3 has 15 residues. The germline V and J ends were trimmed by 6 bases and 6 bases, with 15 bases remaining between them. The germline V gene has CDR1 LGHDT and CDR2 YNNKEL (reference sequence). The CDR3 nucleotides are TGTGCCAGCAGGGGCGCCGGGACATTTAATTCACCCCTCCACTTT. As protein: CASRGAGTFNSPLHF.

This clone was picked up one time. The gene calls are TRBV6-5 and TRBJ1-1; D is possibly TRBD1 (6 bases). Per the germline V gene, CDR1 is MNHEY and CDR2 is SVGAGI. The CDR3 sequence is 13 residues long. V was clipped by 6 bases and J by 5 bases, with 13 bases between them. The CDR3 here is CASRLVRGTEAFF. Here the CDR3 DNA reads TGTGCCAGCAGGCTAGTCAGGGGAACTGAAGCTTTCTTT.

V is TRBV13 and J is TRBJ2-5; TRBD1 might be the D (5 bases). The V gene lost 2 bases and the J gene lost 4 bases, with 14 bases spanning the gap. Looked up from germline, CDR1 is PRHDT and CDR2 is FYEKMQ (reference sequence). The CDR3 sequence is 15 residues long. This CDR3 is CASSLLGRAPETQYF. CDR3 in DNA: TGTGCCAGCAGCTTACTGGGCAGGGCCCCAGAGACCCAGTACTTC.

This clone was picked up a small number of times. The rearrangement uses TRBV5-1 and TRBJ1-3; TRBD1 agrees at 7 bases. The V gene's germline CDR1 is SGHRS and CDR2 YFSETQ. This CDR3 spans 17 amino acids. The trim removed 0 bases at V and 0 bases at J, leaving 6 bases unmatched. CDR3 in DNA: TGCGCCAGCAGCTTGGTACTACAGGGGCTCTCTGGAAACACCATATATTTT. This gives the protein CASSLVLQGLSGNTIYF.

The V call is TRBV5-6, the J call TRBJ1-2, with D perhaps TRBD1 (6 bases). Germline V lookup: CDR1 SGHDT, CDR2 YYEEEE. The V gene lost 0 bases and the J gene lost 3 bases, with 12 bases spanning the gap. The CDR3 sequence is 15 residues long. The CDR3 DNA follows: TGTGCCAGCAGCTTGGTTGGGGGCCCGGACTATGGCTACACCTTC. It specifies CASSLVGGPDYGYTF.

The gene calls are TRBV28 and TRBJ2-7; D gene ambiguous. Per the germline V gene, CDR1 is MDHEN and CDR2 is SYDVKM. The CDR3 has 15 amino acids. Trimming removed 2 bases at V and 3 bases at J, with 14 bases between. The CDR3 DNA is TGTGCCAGCAGTTTACCAGGCCGCCTAAACTACGAGCAGTACTTC. The encoded protein is CASSLPGRLNYEQYF.

The chain uses TRBV5-1 and TRBJ2-3; 11 bases map to TRBD2. The ends lost 0 bases at V and 10 bases at J; junction bases unmatched: 4. CDR1 and CDR2 from the germline V gene are SGHRS and YFSETQ. This CDR3 has 14 amino acids. CDR3 nucleotide sequence: TGCGCCAGCAGCTTGGCCACTAGCGGGGGATCGCAGTATTTT. Amino acid sequence: CASSLATSGGSQYF. The full variable domain, with the rest looked up from reference TRBV5-1 and TRBJ2-3, is KAGVTQTPRYLIKTRGQQVTLSCSPISGHRSVSWYQQTPGQGLQFLFEYFSETQRNKGNFPGRFSGRQFSNSRSEMNVSTLELGDSALYLCASSLATSGGSQYFGPGTRLTVL.

The V call is TRBV30, the J call TRBJ2-2, with D perhaps TRBD2 (6 bases). The CDR3 totals 15 residues. Trimming left V 2 bases short and J 1 base short, with 11 bases between. From germline, CDR1 is GTSNPN and CDR2 SVGIG (reference sequence). The CDR3 is CAWSKGDWNTGELFF. The CDR3 nucleotides read TGTGCCTGGAGTAAAGGGGACTGGAACACCGGGGAGCTGTTTTTT.

This chain connects TRBV10-3 to TRBJ2-3; tentatively, D is TRBD2 (6 bases). This CDR3 comprises 15 residues. V was cut by 6 bases and J by 0 bases, with 13 bases left in between. Germline lookup yields CDR1 ENHRY and CDR2 SYGVKD. The CDR3 sequence: CAIRGRSGSTDTQYF. CDR3 nucleotides: TGTGCCATCAGGGGGAGGAGCGGGAGCACAGATACGCAGTATTTT.